These 3 T cell receptor beta chains came from one sample sequenced in a study of OX40 agonist ivuxolimab in advanced cancers. TCRdb's copy holds only in-frame clones and misses some; the assay was immunoSEQ multiplex PCR. The data contain about 44,000 clones, less than 90% of them singletons. The source was CD4+ or CD8+ T cells sorted from blood, collected in a trial of the OX40 agonist ivuxolimab. All receptors come from an adult with an advanced solid tumor such as melanoma, head and neck, liver or kidney cancer.

The chain couples TRBV7-9 to TRBJ2-3; D may be TRBD1 (5 bases). The V and J ends lost 6 bases and 2 bases respectively, with 9 bases between them. Germline V gene lookup returns CDR1 SEHNR and CDR2 FQNEAQ (reference sequence). CDR3 size: 13 residues. The CDR3 region has the DNA TGTGCCAGCAGGTTGGACACCACAGATACGCAGTATTTT. It yields the protein CASRLDTTDTQYF.

The rearrangement joins TRBV5-1 to TRBJ1-3; no clear D gene. V gave up 1 base and J gave up 0 bases, with 8 bases separating them. The germline V gene encodes CDR1 SGHRS and CDR2 YFSETQ. CDR3 length: 15 amino acids. CDR3 loop: CASSLFGNSGNTIYF. The CDR3, as DNA: TGCGCCAGCAGCTTGTTTGGTAACTCTGGAAACACCATATATTTT.

This clone is a singleton in its sample. This chain joins TRBV9 and TRBJ1-2, with TRBD1 as a possible D gene (5 bases). V was shortened by 0 bases and J by 5 bases, with 14 bases between the two germline ends. CDR1 and CDR2 from the germline V gene are SGDLS and YYNGEE. CDR3 size: 15 residues. Written as DNA, the CDR3 is TGTGCCAGCAGCGTAGGGAGGGGCTGGTCTTATGGCTACACCTTC. It is translated as CASSVGRGWSYGYTF.